The clone carrying this TCR beta chain has at least ten counts. These data originate in a study of CD8 T cells in ankylosing spondylitis. By quantitative 5'-RACE with molecular barcodes, the TCR beta libraries were made. From the 5' RACE reads, TCRdb called clonotypes with MiXCR, one entry per CDR3 protein. The sample lists around 130,000 distinct CDR3 sequences, approximately 10% seen once, with roughly 3.4% in the top ten. Trimming stripped 3 bases from V and 3 bases from J, with 12 bases between. The CDR3 runs 14 residues. J is TRBJ2-7 and V is TRBV12-3 or TRBV12-4, with D unclear. Input material: blood, either unsorted or a sorted T cell fraction (not recorded which). This TCR was sampled from a male donor with ankylosing spondylitis or in good health (not recorded which). CDR3 protein: CASSFFGLIYEQYF. As DNA, the CDR3 is TGTGCCAGCAGTTTTTTTGGTCTGATCTACGAGCAGTACTTC.